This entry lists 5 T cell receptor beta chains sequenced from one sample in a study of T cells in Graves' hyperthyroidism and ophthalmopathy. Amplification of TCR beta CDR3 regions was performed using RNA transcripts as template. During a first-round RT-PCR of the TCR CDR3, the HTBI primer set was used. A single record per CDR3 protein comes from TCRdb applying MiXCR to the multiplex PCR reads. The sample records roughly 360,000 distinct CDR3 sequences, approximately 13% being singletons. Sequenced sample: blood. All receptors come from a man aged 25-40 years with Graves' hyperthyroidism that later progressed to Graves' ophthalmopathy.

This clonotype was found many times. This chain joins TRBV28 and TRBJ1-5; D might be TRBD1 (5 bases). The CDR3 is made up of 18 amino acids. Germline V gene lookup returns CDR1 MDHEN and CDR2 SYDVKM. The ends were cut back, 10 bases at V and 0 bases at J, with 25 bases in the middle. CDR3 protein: CATQGVYGGRNSNQPQHF. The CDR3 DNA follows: TGTGCCACCCAAGGTGTTTACGGGGGACGGAATAGCAATCAGCCCCAGCATTTT.

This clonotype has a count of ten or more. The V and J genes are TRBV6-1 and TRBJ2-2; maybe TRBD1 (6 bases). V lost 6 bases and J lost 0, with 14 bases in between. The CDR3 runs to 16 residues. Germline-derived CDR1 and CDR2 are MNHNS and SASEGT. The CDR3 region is CASRSRTDANTGELFF. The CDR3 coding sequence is TGTGCCAGCAGAAGCCGGACAGACGCGAACACCGGGGAGCTGTTTTTT.

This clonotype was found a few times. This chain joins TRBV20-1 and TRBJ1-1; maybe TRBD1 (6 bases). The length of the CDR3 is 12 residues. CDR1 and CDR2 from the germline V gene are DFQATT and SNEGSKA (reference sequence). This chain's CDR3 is CTLNAGGREAFF. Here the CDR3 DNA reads TGCACCCTGAATGCGGGGGGGCGAGAAGCTTTCTTT.

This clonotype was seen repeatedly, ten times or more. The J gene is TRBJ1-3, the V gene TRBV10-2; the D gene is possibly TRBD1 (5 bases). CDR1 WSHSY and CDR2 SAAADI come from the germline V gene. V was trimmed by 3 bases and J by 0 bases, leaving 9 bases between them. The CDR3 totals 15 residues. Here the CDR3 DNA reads TGCGCCAGCAGTGATTGGCAGGGCTCTGGAAACACCATATATTTT. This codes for CASSDWQGSGNTIYF.

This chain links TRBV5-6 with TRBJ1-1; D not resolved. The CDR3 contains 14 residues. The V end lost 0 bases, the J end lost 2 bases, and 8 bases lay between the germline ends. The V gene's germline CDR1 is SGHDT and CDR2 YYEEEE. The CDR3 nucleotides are TGTGCCAGCAGCTTGGGGTACTACAACACTGAAGCTTTCTTT. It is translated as CASSLGYYNTEAFF.